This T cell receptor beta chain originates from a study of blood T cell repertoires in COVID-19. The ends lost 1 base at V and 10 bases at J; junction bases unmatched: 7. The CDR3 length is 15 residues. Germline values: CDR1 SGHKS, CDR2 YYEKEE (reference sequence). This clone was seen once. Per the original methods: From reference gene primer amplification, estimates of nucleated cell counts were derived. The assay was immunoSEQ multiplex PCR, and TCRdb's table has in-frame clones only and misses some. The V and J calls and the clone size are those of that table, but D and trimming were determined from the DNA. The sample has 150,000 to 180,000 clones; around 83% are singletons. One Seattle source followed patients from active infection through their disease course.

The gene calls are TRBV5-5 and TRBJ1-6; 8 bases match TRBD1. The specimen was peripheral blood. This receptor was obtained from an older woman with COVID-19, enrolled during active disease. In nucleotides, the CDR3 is TGTGCCAGCAGCTTGTTGGTGACAGGGGAGTCACCCCTCCACTTT. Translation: CASSLLVTGESPLHF. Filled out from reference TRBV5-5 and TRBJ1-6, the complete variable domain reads DAGVTQSPTHLIKTRGQQVTLRCSPISGHKSVSWYQQVLGQGPQFIFQYYEKEERGRGNFPDRFSARQFPNYSSELNVNALLLGDSALYLCASSLLVTGESPLHFGNGTRLTVT.